These 14 T cell receptor beta chains originate from one sample sequenced in a study of CD8+ T cells in alopecia areata. Extracted from the samples, RNA was reverse transcribed into cDNA to serve as the sequencing template. Only in-frame clones appear in the TCRdb table, and some are missing; sequencing was by immunoSEQ multiplex PCR. The data show around 200,000 clones, roughly 64% seen once. Stated treatment: oral pan-JAK inhibitor, 5-10 mg twice daily. The sequenced sample was CD8+ T cells sorted from blood, obtained at week 24, from a patient treated with tofacitinib. The origin of the receptors is a human donor with alopecia areata.

This rearrangement joins TRBV28 to TRBJ2-1; possible D gene TRBD1, 6 bases. This CDR3 has 20 amino acids. Trimming cost V 7 bases and J 3 bases, with 31 bases left between them. The germline gives CDR1 MDHEN, CDR2 SYDVKM. The CDR3 DNA reads TGTGCCAGCACCCACCCCCGAGGGATCTGGGGGCGAATTGTCTACAATGAGCAGTTCTTC. As protein: CASTHPRGIWGRIVYNEQFF. The variable domain in full, completed from reference TRBV28 and TRBJ2-1, reads DVKVTQSSRYLVKRTGEKVFLECVQDMDHENMFWYRQDPGLGLRLIYFSYDVKMKEKGDIPEGYSVSREKKERFSLILESASTNQTSMYLCASTHPRGIWGRIVYNEQFFGPGTRLTVL.

This clone has just a few counts. This chain links TRBV5-1 with TRBJ2-5, with D unclear. CDR1 is SGHRS, CDR2 YFSETQ, per germline. Deletions cut 3 bases from V and 0 bases from J, with 15 bases between. CDR3 length: 16 residues. The CDR3 DNA reads as TGCGCCAGCAGCTCGAACGTTCGGACGGACCAAGAGACCCAGTACTTC. Translation gives CASSSNVRTDQETQYF.

This clone was detected only once. V and J are TRBV5-1 and TRBJ2-5, with a possible D match to TRBD1 (6 bases). V lost 1 base, J lost 1 base, and 11 bases lay in between. The CDR3 runs to 15 residues. Germline values: CDR1 SGHRS, CDR2 YFSETQ. This CDR3 reads CASSLSQGPQETQYF. CDR3 nucleotide sequence: TGCGCCAGCAGCTTGTCACAGGGCCCCCAAGAGACCCAGTACTTC.

The CDR3 loop reads CASSQDRGGPYQETQYF. Here the CDR3 DNA reads TGCGCCAGCAGCCAAGATCGGGGGGGACCGTACCAAGAGACCCAGTACTTC. This chain joins TRBV4-1 and TRBJ2-5, with 8 nucleotides matching TRBD2. The CDR3 sequence is 17 residues long. Germline CDR1 is MGHRA and CDR2 is YSYEKL. Unmatched junction bases numbered 6, after V lost 0 bases and J lost 0 bases.

This clone was found a few times. V usage is TRBV14 and J usage is TRBJ2-1; 12 bases match TRBD2. The CDR3 is 16 amino acids. The junction had 4 bases not matched to a gene; V was cut back by 1 base and J by 6 bases. Germline loops: CDR1 SGHDN, CDR2 FVKESK. The CDR3 is CASSQGTSGVSNEQFF. The CDR3 nucleotides read TGTGCCAGCAGCCAAGGGACTAGCGGGGTGTCCAATGAGCAGTTCTTC.

This chain links TRBV5-6 with TRBJ1-1; D perhaps matches TRBD1 (5 bases). Per germline, CDR1 SGHDT and CDR2 YYEEEE. CDR3 length: 13 amino acids. Trimming took off 4 bases at V and 4 bases at J, with 11 bases between the two ends. CDR3 residues: CASSTRVGTEAFF. The CDR3 DNA reads as TGTGCCAGCAGCACCAGGGTGGGCACTGAAGCTTTCTTT.

The rearrangement uses TRBV7-2 and TRBJ2-7; TRBD2 might be the D (6 bases). This CDR3 region has 14 residues. Germline V lookup: CDR1 SGHTA, CDR2 FQGNSA. V lost 4 bases and J 4 bases, leaving 14 bases between the germline ends. CDR3 sequence (DNA): TGTGCCAGCAGCTGGGCCCCCGCGGGGTACGAGCAGTACTTC. It is translated as CASSWAPAGYEQYF.

The V gene is TRBV18, the J gene TRBJ2-3; no definite D call. This CDR3 is 14 amino acids long. V lost 1 base and J 2 bases, leaving 7 bases between the germline ends. In germline, CDR1 is KGHSH, CDR2 LQKENI. The CDR3, as DNA: TGTGCCAGCTCACCACTGTGGACCACAGATACGCAGTATTTT. It specifies CASSPLWTTDTQYF.

In its sample, this clone was seen once. This chain uses TRBV5-1 with TRBJ2-7; TRBD1 agrees at 7 bases. The CDR3 contains 12 residues. The J segment lost 6 bases and the V segment lost 4 bases, leaving 4 bases of the junction unmatched. Germline loops: CDR1 SGHRS, CDR2 YFSETQ. CDR3 bases: TGCGCCAGCAGCGGGGGACAGCCCGAGCAGTACTTC. Translating gives CASSGGQPEQYF.

V usage is TRBV2 and J usage is TRBJ2-7; D not resolved. Looked up from germline, CDR1 is SNHLY and CDR2 is FYNNEI. V was trimmed by 6 bases and J by 0 bases, leaving 12 bases between them. The CDR3 runs 14 residues. CDR3 nucleotide sequence: TGTGCCAGCAGCGATAGTGGGTTCTCCTACGAGCAGTACTTC. Protein sequence: CASSDSGFSYEQYF.

The J gene is TRBJ1-1, the V gene TRBV29-1; D is unresolved. From germline, CDR1 is SQVTM and CDR2 ANQGSEA. The V and J ends lost 1 base and 3 bases respectively, with 12 bases between them. The CDR3 runs 14 residues. In DNA, the CDR3 is TGCAGCGTTGAAGGAGGCACCGGGGACACTGAAGCTTTCTTT. It yields the protein CSVEGGTGDTEAFF.

The V gene is TRBV2, the J gene TRBJ1-5, with a tentative D call TRBD1 (6 bases). This CDR3 is 13 amino acids long. Between the trimmed V and J ends, which lost 10 bases and 4 bases, there was a span of 14 bases. The germline gives CDR1 SNHLY, CDR2 FYNNEI. The CDR3 DNA reads as TGTGCCACACAAGGGGGGGTAAATCAGCCCCAGCATTTT. Encoded protein: CATQGGVNQPQHF.

This clone turned up a few times. The rearrangement links TRBV5-6 to TRBJ2-2; 7 bases are a match to TRBD1. Germline V gene sequence: CDR1 SGHDT, CDR2 YYEEEE. This CDR3 comprises 16 residues. The V gene end was trimmed by 4 bases and the J gene end by 6 bases; junction bases not matched to a gene: 12. The CDR3: CASSVTGEFVAGELFF. The CDR3, as DNA: TGTGCCAGCAGCGTAACAGGGGAATTTGTCGCCGGGGAGCTGTTTTTT.

The rearrangement joins TRBV5-1 to TRBJ1-1; a possible D gene is TRBD1 (6 bases). Germline values: CDR1 SGHRS, CDR2 YFSETQ. Trimming stripped 1 base from V and 1 base from J, with 17 bases between. The CDR3 sequence is 17 residues long. CDR3 coding DNA: TGCGCCAGCAGCTTGAGTGGACAGAAGCACTCGAACACTGAAGCTTTCTTT. Protein product: CASSLSGQKHSNTEAFF.